This paragraph covers one TCR beta chain sequence. Its specificity is unknown. TCRdb's copy holds only in-frame clones and misses some; the assay was immunoSEQ multiplex PCR. The data hold 30,000 to 45,000 clones, with around 90% observed a single time. The data were taken from a study of PD-1 blockade in classical Hodgkin lymphoma. Study-wide points: Baseline diversity in complete responders resembled that of newly diagnosed patients.

Germline CDR1 is KGHSH and CDR2 is LQKENI. The ends were cut back, 0 bases at V and 4 bases at J, with 12 bases in the middle. The CDR3 consists of 16 residues. Every patient had relapsed following autologous stem cell transplantation, and cohorts differed in brentuximab vedotin exposure. The sequence came from a human donor with classical Hodgkin lymphoma. The V and J genes are TRBV18 and TRBJ2-2; D may be TRBD1 (6 bases). The input for sequencing was peripheral blood mononuclear cells (PBMCs), taken before the second cycle of nivolumab. The DNA for the CDR3 is TGTGCCAGCTCACCACCGACAGGCCTTAGCACCGGGGAGCTGTTTTTT. Encoded protein: CASSPPTGLSTGELFF. Drawing the rest from reference TRBV18 and TRBJ2-2, the complete variable domain is NAGVMQNPRHLVRRRGQEARLRCSPMKGHSHVYWYRQLPEEGLKFMVYLQKENIIDESGMPKERFSAEFPKEGPSILRIQQVVRGDSAAYFCASSPPTGLSTGELFFGEGSRLTVL.